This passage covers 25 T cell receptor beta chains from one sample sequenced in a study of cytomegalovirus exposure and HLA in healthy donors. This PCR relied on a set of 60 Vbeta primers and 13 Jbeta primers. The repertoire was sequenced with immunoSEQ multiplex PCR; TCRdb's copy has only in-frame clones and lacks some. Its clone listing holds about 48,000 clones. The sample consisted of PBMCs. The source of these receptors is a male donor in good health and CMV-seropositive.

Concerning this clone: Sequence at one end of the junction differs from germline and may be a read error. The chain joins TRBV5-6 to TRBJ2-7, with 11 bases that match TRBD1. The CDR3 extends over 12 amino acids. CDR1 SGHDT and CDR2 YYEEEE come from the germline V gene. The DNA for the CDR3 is TGTGCCAGCAGCTTAGGGGGACAGGGGGACGACTTC. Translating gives CASSLGGQGDDF.

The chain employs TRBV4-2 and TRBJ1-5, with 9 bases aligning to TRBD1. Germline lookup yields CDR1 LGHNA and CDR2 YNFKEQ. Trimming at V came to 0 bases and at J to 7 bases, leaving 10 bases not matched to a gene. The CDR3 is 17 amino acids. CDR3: CASSQDSRDRVIQPQHF. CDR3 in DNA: TGTGCCAGCAGCCAAGATTCGAGGGACAGGGTGATACAGCCCCAGCATTTT.

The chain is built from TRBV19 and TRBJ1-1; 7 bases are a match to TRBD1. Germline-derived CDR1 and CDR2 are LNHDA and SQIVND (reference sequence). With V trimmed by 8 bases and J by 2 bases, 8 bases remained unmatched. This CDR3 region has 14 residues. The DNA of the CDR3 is TGTGCCAGTCTCGCGACAGGGACCAACACTGAAGCTTTCTTT. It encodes CASLATGTNTEAFF.

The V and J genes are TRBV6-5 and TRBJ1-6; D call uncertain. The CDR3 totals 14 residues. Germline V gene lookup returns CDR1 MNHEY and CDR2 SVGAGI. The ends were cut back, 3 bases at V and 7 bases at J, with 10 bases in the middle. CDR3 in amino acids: CASSYGGRNSPLHF. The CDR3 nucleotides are TGTGCCAGCAGTTATGGCGGTAGAAATTCACCCCTCCACTTT.

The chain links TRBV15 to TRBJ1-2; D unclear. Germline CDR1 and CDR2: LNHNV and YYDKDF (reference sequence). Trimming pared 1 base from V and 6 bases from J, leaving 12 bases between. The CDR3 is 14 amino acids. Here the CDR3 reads CATSRAPEANGYTF. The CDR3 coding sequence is TGTGCCACCAGCAGAGCCCCTGAGGCAAATGGCTACACCTTC.

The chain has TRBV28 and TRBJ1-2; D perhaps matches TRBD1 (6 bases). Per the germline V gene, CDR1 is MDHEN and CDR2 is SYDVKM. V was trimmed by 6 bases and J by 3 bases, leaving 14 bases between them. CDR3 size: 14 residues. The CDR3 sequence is CASRLTGADYGYTF. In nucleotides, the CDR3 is TGTGCCAGCAGGTTGACAGGTGCGGACTATGGCTACACCTTC.

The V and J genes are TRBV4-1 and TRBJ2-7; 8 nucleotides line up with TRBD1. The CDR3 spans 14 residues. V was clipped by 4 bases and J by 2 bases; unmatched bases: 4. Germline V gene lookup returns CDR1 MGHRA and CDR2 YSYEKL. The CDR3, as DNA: TGCGCCAGCAGCCGACAGGGACAGGCCTACGAGCAGTACTTC. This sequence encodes CASSRQGQAYEQYF.

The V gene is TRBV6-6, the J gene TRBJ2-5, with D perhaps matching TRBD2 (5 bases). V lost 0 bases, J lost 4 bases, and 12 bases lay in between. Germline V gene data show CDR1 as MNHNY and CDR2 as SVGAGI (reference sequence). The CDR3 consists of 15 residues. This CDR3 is CASSYSGREGETQYF. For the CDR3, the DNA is TGTGCCAGCAGTTACTCAGGGCGAGAGGGAGAGACCCAGTACTTC.

The DNA for the CDR3 is TGCGCCAGCAAGAGCCCCCCCGTGCCCGAGCAGTTCTTC. It translates to CASKSPPVPEQFF. The J gene is TRBJ2-1, the V gene TRBV5-1, with D unresolved. Per the germline V gene, CDR1 is SGHRS and CDR2 is YFSETQ. The CDR3 length is 13 residues. Deletions cut 6 bases from V and 10 bases from J, with 17 bases between.

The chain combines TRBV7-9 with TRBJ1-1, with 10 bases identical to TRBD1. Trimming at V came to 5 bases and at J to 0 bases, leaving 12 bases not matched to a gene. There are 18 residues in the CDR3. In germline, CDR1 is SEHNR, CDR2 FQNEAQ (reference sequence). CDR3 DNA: TGTGCCAGCAGCCTCCGCCGGGACAGGGGATATATGAACACTGAAGCTTTCTTT. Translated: CASSLRRDRGYMNTEAFF.

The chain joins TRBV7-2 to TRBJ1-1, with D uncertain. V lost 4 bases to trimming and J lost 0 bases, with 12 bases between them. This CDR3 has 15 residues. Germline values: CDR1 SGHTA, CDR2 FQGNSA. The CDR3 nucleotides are TGTGCCAGCAGCTCCTTAGGAGTGATGAACACTGAAGCTTTCTTT. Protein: CASSSLGVMNTEAFF.

The CDR3 loop is CASSQGTENSPLHF. The CDR3 DNA reads TGTGCCAGCAGCCAAGGGACTGAAAATTCACCCCTCCACTTT. The V and J genes are TRBV4-2 and TRBJ1-6; D gene ambiguous. The CDR3 is made up of 14 amino acids. Trimming cost V 1 base and J 7 bases, with 8 bases left between them. The germline V gene has CDR1 LGHNA and CDR2 YNFKEQ.

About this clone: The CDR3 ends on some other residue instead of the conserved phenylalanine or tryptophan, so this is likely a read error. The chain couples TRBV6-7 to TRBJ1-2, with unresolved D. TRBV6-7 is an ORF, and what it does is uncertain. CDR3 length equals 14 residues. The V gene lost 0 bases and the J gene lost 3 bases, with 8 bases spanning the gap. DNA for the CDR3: TGTGCCAGCAGTTACTCGGGATGGGACTATGGCTACACCCTC. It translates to CASSYSGWDYGYTL.

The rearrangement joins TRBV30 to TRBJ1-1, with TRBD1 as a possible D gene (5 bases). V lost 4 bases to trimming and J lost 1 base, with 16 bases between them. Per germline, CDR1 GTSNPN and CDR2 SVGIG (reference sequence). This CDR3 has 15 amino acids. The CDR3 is CAWTNPDIRNTEAFF. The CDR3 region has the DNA TGTGCCTGGACGAACCCGGACATCCGGAACACTGAAGCTTTCTTT.

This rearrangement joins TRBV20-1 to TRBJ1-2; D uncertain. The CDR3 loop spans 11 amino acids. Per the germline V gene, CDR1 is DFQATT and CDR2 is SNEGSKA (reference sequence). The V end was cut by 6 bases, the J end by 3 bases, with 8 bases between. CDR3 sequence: CSAAGDYGYTF. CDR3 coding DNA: TGCAGTGCAGCGGGTGACTATGGCTACACCTTC.

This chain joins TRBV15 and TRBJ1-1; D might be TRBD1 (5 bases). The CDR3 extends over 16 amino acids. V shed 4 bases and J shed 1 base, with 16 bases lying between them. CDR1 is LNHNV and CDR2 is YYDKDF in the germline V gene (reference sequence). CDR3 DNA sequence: TGTGCCACCAGCACGGCCCGGACGGACACGAACACTGAAGCTTTCTTT. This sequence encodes CATSTARTDTNTEAFF.

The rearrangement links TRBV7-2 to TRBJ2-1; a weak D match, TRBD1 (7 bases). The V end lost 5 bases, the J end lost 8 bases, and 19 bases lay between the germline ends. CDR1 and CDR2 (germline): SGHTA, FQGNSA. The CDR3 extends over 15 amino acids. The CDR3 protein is CASSPGGYRGDEQFF. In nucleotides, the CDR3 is TGTGCCAGCAGCCCAGGGGGGTACCGGGGCGATGAGCAGTTCTTC.

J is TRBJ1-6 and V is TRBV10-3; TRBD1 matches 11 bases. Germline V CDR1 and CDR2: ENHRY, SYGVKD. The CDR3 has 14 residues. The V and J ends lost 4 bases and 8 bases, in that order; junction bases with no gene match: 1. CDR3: CAISGTGGDSPLHF. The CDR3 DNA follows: TGTGCCATCAGTGGGACAGGGGGCGATTCACCCCTCCACTTT.

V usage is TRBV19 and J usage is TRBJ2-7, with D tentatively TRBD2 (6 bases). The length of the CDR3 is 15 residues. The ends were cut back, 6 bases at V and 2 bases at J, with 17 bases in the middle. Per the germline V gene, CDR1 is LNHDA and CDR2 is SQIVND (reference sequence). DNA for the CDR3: TGTGCCAGTAGCCTTGTCGGGGGTCGAACCTACGAGCAGTACTTC. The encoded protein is CASSLVGGRTYEQYF.

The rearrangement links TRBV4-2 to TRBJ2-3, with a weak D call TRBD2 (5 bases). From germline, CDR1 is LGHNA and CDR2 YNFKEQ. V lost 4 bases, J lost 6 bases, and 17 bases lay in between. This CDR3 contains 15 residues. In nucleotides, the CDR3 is TGTGCCAGCAGCCGTAGTCATGAGGGATCCGATACGCAGTATTTT. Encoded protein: CASSRSHEGSDTQYF.

The CDR3 spells CASSLEGLRSYEQYF. The CDR3 nucleotides are TGTGCCAGCAGCTTAGAGGGGCTGAGGTCCTACGAGCAGTACTTC. The chain couples TRBV7-2 to TRBJ2-7; perhaps TRBD1 as D (5 bases). From germline, CDR1 is SGHTA and CDR2 FQGNSA. V was pared by 1 base and J by 1 base, with 11 bases between. The CDR3 is 15 residues long.

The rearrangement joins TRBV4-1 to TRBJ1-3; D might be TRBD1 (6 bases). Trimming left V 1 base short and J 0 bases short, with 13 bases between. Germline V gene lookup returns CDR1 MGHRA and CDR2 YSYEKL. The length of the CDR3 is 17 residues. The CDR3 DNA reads TGCGCCAGCAGCCAAGGCAGAGGGGGGGGCTCTGGAAACACCATATATTTT. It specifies CASSQGRGGGSGNTIYF.

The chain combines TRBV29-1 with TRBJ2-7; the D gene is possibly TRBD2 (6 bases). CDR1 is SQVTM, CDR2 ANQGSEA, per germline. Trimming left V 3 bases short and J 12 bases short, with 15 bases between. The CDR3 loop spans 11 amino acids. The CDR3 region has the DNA TGCAGCGTTGAGGCGGCAGGGAGGACGTACTTC. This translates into CSVEAAGRTYF.

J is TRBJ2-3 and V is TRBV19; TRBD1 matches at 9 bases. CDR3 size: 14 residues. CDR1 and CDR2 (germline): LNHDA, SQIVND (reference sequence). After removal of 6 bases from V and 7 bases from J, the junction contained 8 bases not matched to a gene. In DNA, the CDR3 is TGTGCCAGTAGAACTACAGGGGGCAGGAATACGCAGTATTTT. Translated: CASRTTGGRNTQYF.

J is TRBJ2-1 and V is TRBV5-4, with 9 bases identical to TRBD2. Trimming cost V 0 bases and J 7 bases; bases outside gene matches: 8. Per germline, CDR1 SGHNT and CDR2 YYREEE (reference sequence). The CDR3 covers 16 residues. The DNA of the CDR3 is TGTGCCAGCAGCTTGGTTGGGCGGGGGGGACGAAATGAGCAGTTCTTC. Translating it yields CASSLVGRGGRNEQFF.